The source of this TCR beta chain is a study of cytomegalovirus exposure and HLA in healthy donors. Study-wide findings and caveats: The classifier, whose performance was assessed in both the original and validation cohorts, reportedly diagnosed cytomegalovirus status with high specificity and sensitivity. Within an earlier analysis, most TCR beta V segments proved productive either about 90% or about 30% of the time. A later analysis reportedly found fewer N-insertions in an Asian-associated ancestry cluster than the approximately 660-donor mean.

The CDR3 is made up of 14 amino acids. With V trimmed by 5 bases and J by 1 base, 3 bases remained unmatched. The germline gives CDR1 LGHNA, CDR2 YNFKEQ. The PCR made use of 60 Vbeta and 13 Jbeta primers. The repertoire was sequenced with immunoSEQ multiplex PCR; TCRdb's copy has only in-frame clones and lacks some. The top ten clones hold more than 2.5% of a sample with about 55,000 clones, approximately 80% of them seen once. Healthy bone marrow donors made up the cohort. This clone showed up just a few times. Its specificity is unknown. The chain joins TRBV4-2 to TRBJ1-1; TRBD1 matches at 8 bases. The TCR sequence derives from a female donor in good health and CMV-seronegative. The sample consisted of PBMCs. CDR3 in amino acids: CASSYGTGNTEAFF. The CDR3 DNA reads as TGTGCCAGCAGCTACGGGACAGGGAACACTGAAGCTTTCTTT.